These 10 T cell receptor beta chains share one sample of origin, sequenced in a study of T cell changes during pregnancy in multiple sclerosis. Clones were read by immunoSEQ multiplex PCR, and TCRdb kept only the in-frame ones, dropping some. Here the sample spans tens of thousands of clones, 96% being singletons. This sample comprised CD8+ T cells from peripheral blood mononuclear cells, obtained after pregnancy. These receptor sequences come from a female donor with multiple sclerosis, enrolled in a pregnancy study.

This clone was seen once. This chain uses TRBV28 with TRBJ2-1; D remains unclear. CDR3 length equals 13 residues. V lost 7 bases and J lost 2, with 9 bases in between. Germline V gene sequence: CDR1 MDHEN, CDR2 SYDVKM. CDR3 DNA: TGTGCCAGCACCCACAGTACCTACAATGAGCAGTTCTTC. It encodes CASTHSTYNEQFF.

CDR3 sequence: CASTKGGGGEQYF. In DNA, the CDR3 is TGTGCCAGCACCAAAGGGGGGGGTGGCGAGCAGTACTTC. The chain has TRBV28 and TRBJ2-7; a possible D gene is TRBD2 (7 bases). V shed 7 bases and J shed 6 bases, with 16 bases lying between them. The CDR3 is made up of 13 amino acids. Germline V gives CDR1 MDHEN, CDR2 SYDVKM.

The sample holds one count of this clone. The V and J genes are TRBV19 and TRBJ1-1; TRBD1 matches 7 bases. This CDR3 is 12 amino acids long. CDR1 is LNHDA, CDR2 SQIVND, per germline (reference sequence). J lost 11 bases, V lost 3 bases, and 6 bases had no gene match. CDR3 in DNA: TGTGCCAGTAGTATCGGACAGGTGAATGCTTTCTTT. Its protein is CASSIGQVNAFF.

The gene calls are TRBV7-9 and TRBJ2-7; TRBD1 agrees at 8 bases. V trimming: 6 bases; J trimming: 3 bases; junction bases outside the gene matches: 10. The CDR3 has 15 amino acids. Germline loops: CDR1 SEHNR, CDR2 FQNEAQ (reference sequence). CDR3 region: CASRPPGTGDYEQYF. CDR3 in DNA: TGTGCCAGCAGGCCACCCGGGACAGGTGACTACGAGCAGTACTTC.

In nucleotides, the CDR3 is TGCAGCGGAAAACAGGGTACAACTAATGAAAAACTGTTTTTT. Protein: CSGKQGTTNEKLFF. The rearrangement links TRBV29-1 to TRBJ1-4; TRBD1 might be the D (6 bases). The CDR3 extends over 14 amino acids. CDR1 and CDR2 (germline): SQVTM, ANQGSEA. Trimming removed 7 bases at V and 0 bases at J, with 12 bases between.

This rearrangement joins TRBV19 to TRBJ2-7; tentatively, D is TRBD1 (7 bases). V dropped 6 bases and J dropped 2 bases, with 17 bases sitting between them. This CDR3 is 15 amino acids long. Germline CDR1 is LNHDA and CDR2 is SQIVND (reference sequence). The CDR3 here is CASSAGTAVTYEQYF. For the CDR3, the DNA is TGTGCCAGTAGCGCGGGGACAGCCGTCACCTACGAGCAGTACTTC. The variable domain in full, completed from reference TRBV19 and TRBJ2-7, reads DGGITQSPKYLFRKEGQNVTLSCEQNLNHDAMYWYRQDPGQGLRLIYYSQIVNDFQKGDIAEGYSVSREKKESFPLTVTSAQKNPTAFYLCASSAGTAVTYEQYFGPGTRLTVT.

The CDR3 spells CAWSPTGFNGYTF. The CDR3 bases are TGTGCCTGGAGCCCGACAGGGTTCAATGGCTACACCTTC. The rearrangement links TRBV30 to TRBJ1-2, with 7 positions matching TRBD1. Germline V CDR1 and CDR2: GTSNPN, SVGIG (reference sequence). The V and J ends lost 3 bases and 6 bases, in that order; junction bases with no gene match: 7. CDR3 length: 13 amino acids.

The chain is built from TRBV6-1 and TRBJ2-1, with D hard to call. V was clipped by 2 bases and J by 8 bases, with 16 bases between them. Germline V gene lookup returns CDR1 MNHNS and CDR2 SASEGT. The CDR3 sequence is 15 residues long. As DNA, the CDR3 is TGTGCCAGCAGTGAACTCACAGTTAGTGATCATGAGCAGTTCTTC. Translation: CASSELTVSDHEQFF.

In DNA form, the CDR3 reads TGTGCCAGCAGTGAAGGGGGGGGGATAAAACTGTTTTTT. It codes for CASSEGGGIKLFF. The rearrangement links TRBV6-1 to TRBJ1-4; a weak D match, TRBD1 (5 bases). CDR1 is MNHNS and CDR2 is SASEGT in the germline V gene. Trimming pared 1 base from V and 10 bases from J, leaving 10 bases between. This CDR3 is built from 13 residues.

Concerning this clone: The same CDR3 is also encoded by other DNA sequences in this sample. The chain uses TRBV29-1 and TRBJ2-7; no definite D call. Trimming took off 1 base at V and 1 base at J, with 11 bases between the two ends. CDR3 length equals 14 residues. The germline CDR1 and CDR2 sequences are SQVTM and ANQGSEA. The CDR3 spells CSVEGAGGSYEQYF. In DNA, the CDR3 is TGCAGCGTTGAAGGGGCAGGTGGGTCCTACGAGCAGTACTTC.